Shown below are 4 T cell receptor beta chains from a single sample sequenced in a study of blood T cell repertoires in COVID-19. The assay was immunoSEQ multiplex PCR, and TCRdb's table has in-frame clones only and misses some. The table includes around 170,000 clones, about 81% detected once. Sequenced input: peripheral blood. The receptors come from an elderly woman with COVID-19, enrolled during active disease.

The chain couples TRBV5-1 to TRBJ1-4; D might be TRBD1 (5 bases). The CDR3 length is 15 residues. Trimming shortened V by 1 base and J by 8 bases, and 15 bases separated the two germline ends. CDR1 SGHRS and CDR2 YFSETQ come from the germline V gene. The CDR3 here is CASSLFGGLGEKLFF. The CDR3 nucleotides are TGCGCCAGCAGCTTGTTTGGGGGACTAGGCGAAAAACTGTTTTTT.

The V call is TRBV11-2, the J call TRBJ2-7; D may be TRBD1 (5 bases). CDR3 length: 16 residues. V lost 5 bases, J lost 0 bases, and 17 bases lay in between. Per the germline V gene, CDR1 is SGHAT and CDR2 is FQNNGV. The CDR3 nucleotides are TGTGCCAGCAGCCCGCCCCCTCAAGGGGTCTCCTACGAGCAGTACTTC. This gives the protein CASSPPPQGVSYEQYF.

The rearrangement links TRBV19 to TRBJ2-1; maybe TRBD2 (6 bases). Germline CDR1 reads LNHDA; CDR2 reads SQIVND (reference sequence). The V gene lost 1 base and the J gene lost 8 bases, with 12 bases spanning the gap. The CDR3 covers 14 residues. CDR3 sequence: CASSIVTSFDEQFF. DNA of the CDR3: TGTGCCAGTAGTATAGTCACTAGCTTCGATGAGCAGTTCTTC.

The V and J genes are TRBV28 and TRBJ1-3; D unclear. The germline CDR1 and CDR2 sequences are MDHEN and SYDVKM. Trimming took 6 bases from V and 0 from J, leaving 12 bases between them. The CDR3 has 15 residues. CDR3 sequence reads: CASRLTGGSGNTIYF. CDR3 nucleotide sequence: TGTGCCAGCAGGCTAACCGGCGGCTCTGGAAACACCATATATTTT.